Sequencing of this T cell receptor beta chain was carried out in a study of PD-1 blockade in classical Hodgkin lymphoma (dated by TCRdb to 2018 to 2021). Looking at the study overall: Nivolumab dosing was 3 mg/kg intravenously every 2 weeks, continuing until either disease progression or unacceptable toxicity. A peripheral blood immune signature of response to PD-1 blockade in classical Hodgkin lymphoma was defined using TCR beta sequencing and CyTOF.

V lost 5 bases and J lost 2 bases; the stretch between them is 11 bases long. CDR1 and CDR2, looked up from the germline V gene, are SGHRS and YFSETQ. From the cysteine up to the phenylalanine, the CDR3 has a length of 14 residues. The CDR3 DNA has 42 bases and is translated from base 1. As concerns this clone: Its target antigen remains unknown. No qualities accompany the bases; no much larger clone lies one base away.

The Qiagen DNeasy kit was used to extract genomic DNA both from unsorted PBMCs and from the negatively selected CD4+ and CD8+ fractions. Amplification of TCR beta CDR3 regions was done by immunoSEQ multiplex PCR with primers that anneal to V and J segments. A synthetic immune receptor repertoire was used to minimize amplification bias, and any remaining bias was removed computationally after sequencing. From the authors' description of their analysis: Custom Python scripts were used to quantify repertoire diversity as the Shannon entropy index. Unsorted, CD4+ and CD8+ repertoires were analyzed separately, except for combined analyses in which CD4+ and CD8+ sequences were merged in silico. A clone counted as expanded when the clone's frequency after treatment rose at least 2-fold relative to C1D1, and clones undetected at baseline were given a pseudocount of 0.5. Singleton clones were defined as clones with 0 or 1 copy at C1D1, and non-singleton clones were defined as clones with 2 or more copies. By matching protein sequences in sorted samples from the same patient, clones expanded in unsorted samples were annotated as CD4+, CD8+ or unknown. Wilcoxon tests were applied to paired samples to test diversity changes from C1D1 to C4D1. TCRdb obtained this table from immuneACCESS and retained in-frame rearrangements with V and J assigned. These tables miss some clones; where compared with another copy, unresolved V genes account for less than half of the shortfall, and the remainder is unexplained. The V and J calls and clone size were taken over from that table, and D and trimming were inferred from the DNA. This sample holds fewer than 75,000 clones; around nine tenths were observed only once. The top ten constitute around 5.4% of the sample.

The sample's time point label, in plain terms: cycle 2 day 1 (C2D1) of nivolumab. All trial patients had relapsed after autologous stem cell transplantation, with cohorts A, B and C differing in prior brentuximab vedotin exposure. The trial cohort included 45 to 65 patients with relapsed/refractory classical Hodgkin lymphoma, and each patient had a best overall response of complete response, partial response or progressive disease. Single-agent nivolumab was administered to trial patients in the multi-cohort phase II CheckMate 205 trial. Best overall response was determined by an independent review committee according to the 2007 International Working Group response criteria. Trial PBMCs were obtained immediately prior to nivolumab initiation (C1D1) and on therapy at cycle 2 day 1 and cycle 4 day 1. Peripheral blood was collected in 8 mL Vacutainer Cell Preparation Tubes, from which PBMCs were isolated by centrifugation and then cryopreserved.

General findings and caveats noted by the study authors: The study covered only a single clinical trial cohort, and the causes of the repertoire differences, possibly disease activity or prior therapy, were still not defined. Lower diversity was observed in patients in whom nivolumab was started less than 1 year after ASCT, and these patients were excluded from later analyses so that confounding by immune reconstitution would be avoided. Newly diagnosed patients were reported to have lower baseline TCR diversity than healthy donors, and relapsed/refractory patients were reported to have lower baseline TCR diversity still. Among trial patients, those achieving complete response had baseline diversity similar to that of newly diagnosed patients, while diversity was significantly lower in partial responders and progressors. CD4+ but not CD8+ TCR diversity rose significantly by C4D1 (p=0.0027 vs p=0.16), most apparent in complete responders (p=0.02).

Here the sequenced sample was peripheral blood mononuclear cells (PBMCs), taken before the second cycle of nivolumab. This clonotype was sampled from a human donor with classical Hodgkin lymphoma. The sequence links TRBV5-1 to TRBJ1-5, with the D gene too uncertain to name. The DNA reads TGCGCCAGCAGTTACGACGGCGGCAATCAGCCCCAGCATTTT. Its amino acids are CASSYDGGNQPQHF.